Sequencing of this T cell receptor beta chain was carried out in a study of cytomegalovirus exposure and HLA in healthy donors. This CDR3 region has 14 residues. Trimming took off 6 bases at V and 0 bases at J, with 9 bases between the two ends. CDR1 LNHDA and CDR2 SQIVND come from the germline V gene (reference sequence). In its sample, this clone was seen a few times. Antigen specificity is unknown. The PCR had 60 Vbeta and 13 Jbeta primers. Repertoires were generated with immunoSEQ multiplex PCR, while TCRdb's copy carries only in-frame clones and drops some. The data hold about 120,000 clones, with 80% observed a single time. Unrecorded immune exposure was likely among donors, who were nominally healthy when sampled. The study, taken as a whole, reports: For TCR beta chains, V- and J-gene trimming was later linked to a missense DCLRE1C variant. Other equally common chains were less clonally expanded than HLA-associated TCR beta chains, a later analysis showed.

Material: PBMCs. The chain employs TRBV19 and TRBJ1-3; unclear D gene. This sequence originates from a female donor in good health and CMV-seropositive. The CDR3 bases are TGTGCCAGTAGAAGTGTAGTCTCTGGAAACACCATATATTTT. It encodes CASRSVVSGNTIYF.